This T cell receptor (beta chain) was found in a study of identical twins. The CDR3 totals 13 residues. CDR1 is SQVTM, CDR2 ANQGSEA, per germline. Deletions cut 6 bases from V and 2 bases from J, with 13 bases between. MiXCR, applied by TCRdb to the 5' RACE reads, yields one record per CDR3 protein. In the table there are some 500,000 distinct CDR3 sequences, 9.6% of which are singletons. This clonotype occurred a few times. As yet, its antigen is unknown. Points from the study as a whole: Monozygotic twins shared more out-of-frame TCR alpha than recombination models predicted.

The sample also formed part of further work on yellow fever vaccine responses in identical twins.

Sequenced input: PBMCs. The clonotype originates from a woman aged 18-35 years in good health. The genes are TRBV29-1 and TRBJ2-5; no definite D call. The CDR3 nucleotides read TGCAGCGTGCCGCAGGAAAATCAAGAGACCCAGTACTTC. Its protein is CSVPQENQETQYF.